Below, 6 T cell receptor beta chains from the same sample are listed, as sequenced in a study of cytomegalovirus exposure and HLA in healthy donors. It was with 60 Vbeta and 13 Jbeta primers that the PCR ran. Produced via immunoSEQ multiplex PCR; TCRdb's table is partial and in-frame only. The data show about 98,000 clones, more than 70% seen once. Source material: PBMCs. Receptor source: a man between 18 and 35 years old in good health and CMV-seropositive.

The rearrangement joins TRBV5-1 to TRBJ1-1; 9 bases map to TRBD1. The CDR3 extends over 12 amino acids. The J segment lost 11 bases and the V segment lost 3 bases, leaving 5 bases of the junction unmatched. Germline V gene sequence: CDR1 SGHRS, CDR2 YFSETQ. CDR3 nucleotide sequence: TGCGCCAGCAGCTCGGGGACAGGGTTGGCTTTCTTT. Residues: CASSSGTGLAFF.

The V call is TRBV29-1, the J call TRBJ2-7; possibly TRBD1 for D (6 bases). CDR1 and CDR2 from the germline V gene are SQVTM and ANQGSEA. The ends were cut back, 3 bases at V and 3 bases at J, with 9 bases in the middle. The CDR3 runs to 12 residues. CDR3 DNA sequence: TGCAGCGTTGATGGGGGCCGCTACGAGCAGTACTTC. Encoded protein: CSVDGGRYEQYF.

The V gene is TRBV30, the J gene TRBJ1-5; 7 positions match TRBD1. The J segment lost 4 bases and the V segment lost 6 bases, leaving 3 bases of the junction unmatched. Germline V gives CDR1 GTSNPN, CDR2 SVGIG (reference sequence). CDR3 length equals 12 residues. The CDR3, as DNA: TGTGCCTGTATACAGGGGAATCAGCCCCAGCATTTT. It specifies CACIQGNQPQHF.

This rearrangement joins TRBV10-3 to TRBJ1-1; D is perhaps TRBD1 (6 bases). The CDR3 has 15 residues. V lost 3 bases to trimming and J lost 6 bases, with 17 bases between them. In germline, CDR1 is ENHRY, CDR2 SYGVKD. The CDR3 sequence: CAISDPAKGGAEAFF. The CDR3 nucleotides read TGTGCCATCAGTGACCCGGCGAAAGGGGGAGCTGAAGCTTTCTTT.

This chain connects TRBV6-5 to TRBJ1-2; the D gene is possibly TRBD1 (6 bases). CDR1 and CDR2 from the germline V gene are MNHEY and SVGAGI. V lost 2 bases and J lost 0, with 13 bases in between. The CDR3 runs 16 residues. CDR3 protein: CASSYGGQEANYGYTF. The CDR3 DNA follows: TGTGCCAGCAGTTACGGGGGCCAGGAAGCTAACTATGGCTACACCTTC.

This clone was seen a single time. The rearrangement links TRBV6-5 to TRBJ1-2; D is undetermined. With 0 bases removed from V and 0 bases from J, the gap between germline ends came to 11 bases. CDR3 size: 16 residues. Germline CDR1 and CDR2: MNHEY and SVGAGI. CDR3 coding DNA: TGTGCCAGCAGTTACTCGGGTCAGCGTACTAACTATGGCTACACCTTC. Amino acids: CASSYSGQRTNYGYTF.